This TCR beta chain was found in a study of T cell responses to AZD1222 COVID-19 vaccine. Findings and limits, study-wide: Spike-specific TCRs gained breadth and depth after people received two AZD1222 doses.

Germline V lookup: CDR1 SGHRS, CDR2 YFSETQ. The CDR3 extends over 19 amino acids. Trimming cost V 3 bases and J 0 bases; bases outside gene matches: 12. Using immunoSEQ multiplex PCR, the repertoire was profiled, and TCRdb retains in-frame clones only, with some absent. The sample holds about 200,000 clones; about 92% are singletons and the top ten take over 0.95%. For this clone: Antigen: not known.

Sequencing was performed on peripheral blood, taken on day 0 of MenACWY control vaccination. This clonotype was sampled from an adult in good health. The rearrangement joins TRBV5-1 to TRBJ1-3, with TRBD1 identical over 10 bases. The CDR3 loop is CASSSFPGQGPFSGNTIYF. In DNA form, the CDR3 reads TGCGCCAGCAGCTCCTTTCCGGGACAGGGGCCCTTCTCTGGAAACACCATATATTTT.